The table lists the clone carrying this T cell receptor (beta chain) with many counts. The data were taken from a study of patients and donors after allogeneic stem cell transplantation. The germline gives CDR1 ENHRY, CDR2 SYGVKD. The CDR3 spans 16 residues. Trimming cost V 2 bases and J 5 bases; bases outside gene matches: 10. Via MiXCR, TCRdb re-called the RT-PCR reads, giving one row per CDR3 protein. Here the sample spans some 230,000 distinct CDR3 sequences, roughly an eighth being singletons. Source material: blood, either unsorted or a sorted T cell fraction (not recorded which). The chain is built from TRBV10-3 and TRBJ2-3; 7 positions match TRBD2. This clonotype was sampled from a human donor who was either an allogeneic HSCT recipient or a stem cell or donor lymphocyte infusion donor (not recorded which). It is not recorded whose cells these are; they may come from a transplant donor. In DNA form, the CDR3 reads TGTGCCATCAGTGAGATAGGACTAGAGGGGCGAGATACGCAGTATTTT. It yields the protein CAISEIGLEGRDTQYF.